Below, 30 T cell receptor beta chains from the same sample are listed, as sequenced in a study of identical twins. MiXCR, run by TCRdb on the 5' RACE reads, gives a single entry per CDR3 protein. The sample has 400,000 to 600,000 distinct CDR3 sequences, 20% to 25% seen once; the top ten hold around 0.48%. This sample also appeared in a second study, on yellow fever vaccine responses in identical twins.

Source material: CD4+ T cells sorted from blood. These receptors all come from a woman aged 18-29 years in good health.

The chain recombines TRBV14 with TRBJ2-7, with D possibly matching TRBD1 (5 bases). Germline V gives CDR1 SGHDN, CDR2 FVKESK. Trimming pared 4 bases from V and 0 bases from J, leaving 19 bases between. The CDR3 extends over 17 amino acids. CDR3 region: CASSPTLIAGPSYEQYF. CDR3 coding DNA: TGTGCCAGCAGCCCTACCTTGATAGCAGGGCCCTCCTACGAGCAGTACTTC.

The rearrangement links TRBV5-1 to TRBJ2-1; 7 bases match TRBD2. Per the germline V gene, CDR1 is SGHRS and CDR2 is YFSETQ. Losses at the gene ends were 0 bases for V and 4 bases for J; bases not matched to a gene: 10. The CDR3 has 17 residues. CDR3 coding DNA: TGCGCCAGCAGCTTGGTTGGGGGGGTTCAGAGTTACAATGAGCAGTTCTTC. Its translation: CASSLVGGVQSYNEQFF.

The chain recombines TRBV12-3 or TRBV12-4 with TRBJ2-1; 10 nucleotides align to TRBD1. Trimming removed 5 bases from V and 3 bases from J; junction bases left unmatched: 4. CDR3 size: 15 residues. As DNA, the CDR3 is TGTGCCAGCAGTCGGGACAGGGGAAACTACAATGAGCAGTTCTTC. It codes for CASSRDRGNYNEQFF.

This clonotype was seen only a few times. The CDR3 sequence is CASSQMRQDTQYF. CDR3 nucleotides: TGTGCCAGCAGCCAAATGCGTCAGGATACGCAGTATTTT. This sequence joins TRBV3-1 and TRBJ2-3; D is undetermined. The germline CDR1 and CDR2 sequences are LGHDT and YNNKEL (reference sequence). V shed 2 bases and J shed 6 bases, with 9 bases lying between them. The CDR3 totals 13 residues.

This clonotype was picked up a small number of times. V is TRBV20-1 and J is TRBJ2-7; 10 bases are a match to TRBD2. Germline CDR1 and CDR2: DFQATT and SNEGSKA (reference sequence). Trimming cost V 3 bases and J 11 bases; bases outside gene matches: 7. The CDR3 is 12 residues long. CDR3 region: CSASLAGAGKYV. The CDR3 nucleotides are TGCAGTGCTAGCCTAGCGGGGGCAGGGAAGTACGTC.

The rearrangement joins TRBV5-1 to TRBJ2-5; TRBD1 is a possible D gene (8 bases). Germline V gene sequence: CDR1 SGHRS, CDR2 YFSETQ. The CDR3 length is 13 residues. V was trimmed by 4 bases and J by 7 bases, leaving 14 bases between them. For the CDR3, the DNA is TGCGCCAGCAGCGTGGACAGGGAGGGGACCCAGTACTTC. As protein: CASSVDREGTQYF. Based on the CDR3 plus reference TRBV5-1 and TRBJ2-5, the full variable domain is KAGVTQTPRYLIKTRGQQVTLSCSPISGHRSVSWYQQTPGQGLQFLFEYFSETQRNKGNFPGRFSGRQFSNSRSEMNVSTLELGDSALYLCASSVDREGTQYFGPGTRLLVL.

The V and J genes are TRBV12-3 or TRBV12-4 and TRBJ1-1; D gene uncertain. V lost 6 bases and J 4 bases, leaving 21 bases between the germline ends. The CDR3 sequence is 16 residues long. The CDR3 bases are TGTGCCAGCAGGCGACCAGGTGGGGAATACGGCACTGAAGCTTTCTTT. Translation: CASRRPGGEYGTEAFF.

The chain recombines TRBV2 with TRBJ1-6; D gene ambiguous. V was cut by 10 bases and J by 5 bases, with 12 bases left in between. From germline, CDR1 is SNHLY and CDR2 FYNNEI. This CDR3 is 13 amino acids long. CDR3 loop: CATGSENNSPLHF. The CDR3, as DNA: TGTGCCACCGGGTCAGAGAATAATTCACCCCTCCACTTT.

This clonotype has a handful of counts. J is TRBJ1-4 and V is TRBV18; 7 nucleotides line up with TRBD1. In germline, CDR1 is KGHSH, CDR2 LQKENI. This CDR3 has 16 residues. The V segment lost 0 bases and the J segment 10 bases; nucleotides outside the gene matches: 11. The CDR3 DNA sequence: TGTGCCAGCTCACCACCGGTGCTACAGGGGAGCGGAAAACTGTTTTTT. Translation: CASSPPVLQGSGKLFF. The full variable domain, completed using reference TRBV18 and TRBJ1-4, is NAGVMQNPRHLVRRRGQEARLRCSPMKGHSHVYWYRQLPEEGLKFMVYLQKENIIDESGMPKERFSAEFPKEGPSILRIQQVVRGDSAAYFCASSPPVLQGSGKLFFGSGTQLSVL.

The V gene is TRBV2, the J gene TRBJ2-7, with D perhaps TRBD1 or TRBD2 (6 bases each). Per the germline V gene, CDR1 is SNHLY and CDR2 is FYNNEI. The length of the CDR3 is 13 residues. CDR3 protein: CATKVGGDYEQYV. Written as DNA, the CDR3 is TGTGCTACCAAGGTCGGGGGCGACTACGAGCAGTACGTC.

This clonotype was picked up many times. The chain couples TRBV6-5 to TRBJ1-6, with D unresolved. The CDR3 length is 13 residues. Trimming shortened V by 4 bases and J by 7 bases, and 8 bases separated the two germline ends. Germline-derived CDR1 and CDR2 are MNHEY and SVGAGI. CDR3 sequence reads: CASSSTGNSPLHF. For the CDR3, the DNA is TGTGCCAGCAGTTCGACGGGAAATTCACCCCTCCACTTT.

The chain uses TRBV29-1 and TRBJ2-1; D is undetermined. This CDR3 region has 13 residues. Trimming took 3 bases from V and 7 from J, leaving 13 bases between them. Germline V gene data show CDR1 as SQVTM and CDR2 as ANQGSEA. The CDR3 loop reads CSVESLLRNEQFF. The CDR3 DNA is TGCAGCGTTGAGTCGTTACTAAGGAATGAGCAGTTCTTC.

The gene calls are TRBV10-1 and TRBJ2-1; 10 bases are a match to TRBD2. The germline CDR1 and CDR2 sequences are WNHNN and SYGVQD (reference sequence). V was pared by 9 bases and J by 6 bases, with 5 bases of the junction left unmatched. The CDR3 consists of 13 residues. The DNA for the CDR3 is TGCGCCAGTAATAGCGGGAGGAGCAATGAGCAGTTCTTC. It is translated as CASNSGRSNEQFF.

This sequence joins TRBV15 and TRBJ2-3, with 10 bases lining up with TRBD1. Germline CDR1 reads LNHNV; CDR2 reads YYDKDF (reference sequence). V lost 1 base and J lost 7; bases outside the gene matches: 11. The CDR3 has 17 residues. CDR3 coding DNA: TGTGCCACCAGCAGAGCGAGACCGGGACAGGGGAGCCATACGCAGTATTTT. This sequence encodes CATSRARPGQGSHTQYF. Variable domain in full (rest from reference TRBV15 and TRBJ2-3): DAMVIQNPRYQVTQFGKPVTLSCSQTLNHNVMYWYQQKSSQAPKLLFHYYDKDFNNEADTPDNFQSRRPNTSFCFLDIRSPGLGDTAMYLCATSRARPGQGSHTQYFGPGTRLTVL.

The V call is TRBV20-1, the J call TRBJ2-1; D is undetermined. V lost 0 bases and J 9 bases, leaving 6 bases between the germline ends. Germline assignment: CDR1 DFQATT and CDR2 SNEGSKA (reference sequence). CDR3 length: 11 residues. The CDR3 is CSARDPGEQFF. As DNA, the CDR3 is TGCAGTGCTAGAGACCCCGGTGAGCAGTTCTTC.

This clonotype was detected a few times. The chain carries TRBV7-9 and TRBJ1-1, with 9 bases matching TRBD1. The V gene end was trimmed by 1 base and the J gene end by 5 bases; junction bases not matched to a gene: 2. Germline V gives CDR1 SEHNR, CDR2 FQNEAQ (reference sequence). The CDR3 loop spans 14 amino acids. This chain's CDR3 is CASSLGTGETEAFF. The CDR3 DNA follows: TGTGCCAGCAGCTTAGGGACAGGGGAAACTGAAGCTTTCTTT.

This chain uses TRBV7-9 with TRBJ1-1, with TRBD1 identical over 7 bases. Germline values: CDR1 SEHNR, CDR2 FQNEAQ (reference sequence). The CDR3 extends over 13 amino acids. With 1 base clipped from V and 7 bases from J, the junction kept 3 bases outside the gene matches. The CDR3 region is CASSLVGTVEAFF. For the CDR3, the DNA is TGTGCCAGCAGCTTAGTCGGGACAGTTGAAGCTTTCTTT.

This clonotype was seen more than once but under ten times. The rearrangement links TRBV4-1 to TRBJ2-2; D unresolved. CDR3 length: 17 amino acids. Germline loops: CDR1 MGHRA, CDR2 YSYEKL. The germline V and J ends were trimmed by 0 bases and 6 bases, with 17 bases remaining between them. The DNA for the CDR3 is TGCGCCAGCAGCCAAGATCCCCCTGGGGTTCAGGCCGGGGAGCTGTTTTTT. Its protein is CASSQDPPGVQAGELFF.

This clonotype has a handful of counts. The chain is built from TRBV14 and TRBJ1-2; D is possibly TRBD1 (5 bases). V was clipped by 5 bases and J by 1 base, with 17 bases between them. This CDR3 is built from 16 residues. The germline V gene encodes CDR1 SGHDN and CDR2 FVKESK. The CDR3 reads CASSAGPRANNYGYTF. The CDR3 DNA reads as TGTGCCAGCAGCGCAGGGCCCAGGGCGAATAACTATGGCTACACCTTC.

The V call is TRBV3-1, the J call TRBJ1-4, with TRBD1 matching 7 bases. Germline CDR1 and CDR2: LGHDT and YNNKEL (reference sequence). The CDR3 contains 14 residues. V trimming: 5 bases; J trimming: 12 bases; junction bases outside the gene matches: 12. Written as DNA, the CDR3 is TGTGCCAGCAGCATTATGACAGGGAGTGTTGAACTGTTTTTT. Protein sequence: CASSIMTGSVELFF.

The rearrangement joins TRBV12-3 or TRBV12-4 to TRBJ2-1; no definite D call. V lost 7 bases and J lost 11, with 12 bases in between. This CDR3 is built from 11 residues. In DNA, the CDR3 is TGTGCCAGCACCCTCGGGCGAAAGCAGTTCTTC. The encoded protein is CASTLGRKQFF.

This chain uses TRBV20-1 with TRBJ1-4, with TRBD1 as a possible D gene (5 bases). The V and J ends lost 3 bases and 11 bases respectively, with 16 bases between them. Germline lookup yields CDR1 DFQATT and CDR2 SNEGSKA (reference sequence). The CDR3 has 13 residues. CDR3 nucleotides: TGCAGTGCTAGTCACATTCTTTGGGGGAAACTGTTTTTT. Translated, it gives CSASHILWGKLFF.

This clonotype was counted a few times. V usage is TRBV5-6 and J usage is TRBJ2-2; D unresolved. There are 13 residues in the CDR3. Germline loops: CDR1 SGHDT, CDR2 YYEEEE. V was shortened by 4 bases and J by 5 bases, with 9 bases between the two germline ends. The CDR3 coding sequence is TGTGCCAGCAGCCGTAGGATTACCGGGGAGCTGTTTTTT. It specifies CASSRRITGELFF.

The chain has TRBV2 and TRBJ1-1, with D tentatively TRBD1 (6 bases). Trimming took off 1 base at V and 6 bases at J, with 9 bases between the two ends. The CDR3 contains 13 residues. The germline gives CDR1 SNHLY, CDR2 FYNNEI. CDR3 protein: CASSEEGGSEAFF. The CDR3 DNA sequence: TGTGCCAGCAGTGAAGAGGGGGGGTCTGAAGCTTTCTTT.

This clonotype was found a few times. As DNA, the CDR3 is TGCAGTGCTAGGGGACAGAGGAACACCGGGGAGCTGTTTTTT. Translation gives CSARGQRNTGELFF. The chain employs TRBV20-1 and TRBJ2-2; TRBD1 matches 7 bases. The CDR3 totals 14 residues. From germline, CDR1 is DFQATT and CDR2 SNEGSKA (reference sequence). V lost 3 bases, J lost 1 base, and 2 bases stayed unmatched.

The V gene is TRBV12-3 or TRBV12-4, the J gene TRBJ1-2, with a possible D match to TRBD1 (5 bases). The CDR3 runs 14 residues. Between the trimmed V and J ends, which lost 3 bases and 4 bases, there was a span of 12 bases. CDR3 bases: TGTGCCAGCAGTTTCTCCGCAGGGCCCTATGGCTACACCTTC. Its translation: CASSFSAGPYGYTF.

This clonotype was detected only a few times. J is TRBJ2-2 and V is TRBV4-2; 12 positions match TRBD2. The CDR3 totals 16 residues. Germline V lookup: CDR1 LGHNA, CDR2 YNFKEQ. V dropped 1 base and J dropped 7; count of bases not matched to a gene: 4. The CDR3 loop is CASSQGTSGKVGELFF. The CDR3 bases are TGTGCCAGCAGCCAAGGGACTAGCGGGAAGGTCGGGGAGCTGTTTTTT.

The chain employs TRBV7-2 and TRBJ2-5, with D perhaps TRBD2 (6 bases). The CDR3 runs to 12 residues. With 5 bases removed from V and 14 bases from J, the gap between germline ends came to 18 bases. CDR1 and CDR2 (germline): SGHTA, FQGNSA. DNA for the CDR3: TGTGCCAGCAGCCACGATTGGGGGGATGGTTACTTC. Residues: CASSHDWGDGYF.

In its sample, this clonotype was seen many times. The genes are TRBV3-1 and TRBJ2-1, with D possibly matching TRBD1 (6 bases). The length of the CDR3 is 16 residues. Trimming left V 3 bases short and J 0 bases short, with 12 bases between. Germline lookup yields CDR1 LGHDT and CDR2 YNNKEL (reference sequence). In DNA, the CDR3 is TGTGCCAGCAGCCAGGGACACCTGAGCTCCTACAATGAGCAGTTCTTC. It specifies CASSQGHLSSYNEQFF.

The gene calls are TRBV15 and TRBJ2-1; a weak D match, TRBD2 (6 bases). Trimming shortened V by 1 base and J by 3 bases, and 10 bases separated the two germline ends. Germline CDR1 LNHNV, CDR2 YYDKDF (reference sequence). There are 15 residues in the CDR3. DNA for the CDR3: TGTGCCACCAGCAGAGGAACTAGCAGCTACAATGAGCAGTTCTTC. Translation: CATSRGTSSYNEQFF.